The 20 T cell receptor beta chains presented below share a single source sample, sequenced in a study of T cells in Graves' hyperthyroidism and ophthalmopathy (dated by TCRdb to between 2017 and 2020). The library relied on multiplex PCR. TCRdb lists the instrument as Illumina HiSeq 2000. The TCR beta CDR3 regions were amplified from RNA transcripts. For the first round of RT-PCR on the TCR CDR3, the HTBI primer set was used together with the Qiagen OneStep RT-PCR kit. The raw public reads went through TCRdb reprocessing: fastp at Q25, MiXCR clone calling, in-frame beta chains kept. Rows are combined by CDR3 protein, so each entry shows the most common genes and DNA. The sample yields some 800,000 distinct CDR3 sequences; 35% to 40% were counted once. The biggest ten clones account for 8% to 9% of the sample. Sequenced input: blood. Receptors originate from a man aged 18 to 30 with Graves' hyperthyroidism.

The gene calls are TRBV10-3 and TRBJ1-2, with 9 bases aligning to TRBD1. This CDR3 contains 15 residues. The V gene end was trimmed by 5 bases and the J gene end by 6 bases; junction bases not matched to a gene: 10. The germline gives CDR1 ENHRY, CDR2 SYGVKD. CDR3: CAISFFTGTGNGYTF. In DNA form, the CDR3 reads TGTGCCATCAGTTTCTTCACCGGGACAGGGAATGGCTACACCTTC.

This clonotype appeared a single time. This CDR3 is CASSLATGTGAVFF. CDR3 in DNA: TGTGCCAGCAGCTTAGCCACCGGGACCGGAGCAGTGTTTTTT. This chain uses TRBV7-2 with TRBJ1-4, with D perhaps TRBD1 (5 bases). Germline loops: CDR1 SGHTA, CDR2 FQGNSA. This CDR3 spans 14 amino acids. V was trimmed by 0 bases and J by 15 bases, leaving 17 bases between them.

The V and J genes are TRBV5-1 and TRBJ1-1; 7 bases are shared with TRBD1. Germline CDR1 and CDR2: SGHRS and YFSETQ. Trimming cost V 0 bases and J 5 bases; bases outside gene matches: 10. The CDR3 runs to 16 residues. CDR3 protein: CASSLATGALGTEAFF. In nucleotides, the CDR3 is TGCGCCAGCAGCTTGGCCACAGGGGCTTTGGGAACTGAAGCTTTCTTT.

The CDR3 bases are TGCGCCAGCAGCGCGACAATTAAGAACACTGAAGCTTTCTTT. Amino acids: CASSATIKNTEAFF. The V and J genes are TRBV5-1 and TRBJ1-1; D call uncertain. This CDR3 contains 14 residues. Germline values: CDR1 SGHRS, CDR2 YFSETQ. The ends were cut back, 4 bases at V and 1 base at J, with 11 bases in the middle.

There are many counts of this clonotype. The chain uses TRBV19 and TRBJ1-5; the D gene is possibly TRBD1 (5 bases). V dropped 11 bases and J dropped 5 bases, with 13 bases sitting between them. Per the germline V gene, CDR1 is LNHDA and CDR2 is SQIVND (reference sequence). This CDR3 comprises 12 residues. CDR3 sequence: CACGTQDQPQHF. The CDR3 DNA is TGTGCCTGCGGGACTCAAGATCAGCCCCAGCATTTT.

This clonotype was seen just once. This chain connects TRBV7-9 to TRBJ1-1, with D possibly being TRBD1 (6 bases). Germline CDR1 and CDR2: SEHNR and FQNEAQ (reference sequence). Deletions cut 1 base from V and 7 bases from J, with 10 bases between. This CDR3 region has 13 residues. Here the CDR3 reads CASSLEPGDEAFF. The CDR3 DNA reads TGTGCCAGCAGCTTAGAGCCAGGGGATGAAGCTTTCTTT.

This clonotype was recorded at least ten times. This chain uses TRBV2 with TRBJ1-2, with unresolved D. The V and J ends lost 3 bases and 1 base respectively, with 9 bases between them. The CDR3 is 14 amino acids. Germline V CDR1 and CDR2: SNHLY, FYNNEI. The CDR3 sequence: CASSEGPINYGYTF. The CDR3 region has the DNA TGTGCCAGCAGTGAGGGCCCTATTAACTATGGCTACACCTTC.

The rearrangement uses TRBV7-2 and TRBJ2-5; 10 positions agree with TRBD1. In germline, CDR1 is SGHTA, CDR2 FQGNSA. The CDR3 totals 15 residues. The V and J ends lost 4 bases and 5 bases, in that order; junction bases with no gene match: 7. CDR3 in amino acids: CASSSDRGRNETQYF. Here the CDR3 DNA reads TGTGCCAGCAGCTCGGACAGGGGGAGAAATGAGACCCAGTACTTC. Together with reference TRBV7-2 and TRBJ2-5, the CDR3 gives the full variable domain: GAGVSQSPSNKVTEKGKDVELRCDPISGHTALYWYRQSLGQGLEFLIYFQGNSAPDKSGLPSDRFSAERTGGSVSTLTIQRTQQEDSAVYLCASSSDRGRNETQYFGPGTRLLVL.

This clonotype turned up a few times. The CDR3 coding sequence is TGCGCCAGCAGCCCCGGACAGGGGGCGCATCCGGAAGCTTTCTTT. Translating it yields CASSPGQGAHPEAFF. This chain connects TRBV4-3 to TRBJ1-1; TRBD1 aligns across 11 bases. Germline CDR1 LGHNA, CDR2 YSLEER. The CDR3 has 15 residues. The V gene end was trimmed by 4 bases and the J gene end by 8 bases; junction bases not matched to a gene: 9.

V is TRBV5-1 and J is TRBJ1-4; a weak D match, TRBD1 (5 bases). V dropped 4 bases and J dropped 6 bases, with 13 bases sitting between them. Germline lookup yields CDR1 SGHRS and CDR2 YFSETQ. The CDR3 has 14 amino acids. CDR3 sequence reads: CASSPGSGDEKLFF. CDR3 nucleotides: TGCGCCAGCAGCCCTGGTTCGGGGGATGAAAAACTGTTTTTT.

This clonotype was picked up many times. The chain joins TRBV20-1 to TRBJ1-5; 7 nucleotides agree with TRBD1. This CDR3 is built from 15 residues. Germline-derived CDR1 and CDR2 are DFQATT and SNEGSKA (reference sequence). The junction had 5 bases not matched to a gene; V was cut back by 1 base and J by 2 bases. CDR3 DNA: TGCAGTGCTAGAGCCGACAGGGAGGGCAATCAGCCCCAGCATTTT. Translated, it gives CSARADREGNQPQHF.

The rearrangement links TRBV10-3 to TRBJ2-1; 7 nucleotides align to TRBD2. The junction had 3 bases not matched to a gene; V was cut back by 1 base and J by 3 bases. Germline CDR1 is ENHRY and CDR2 is SYGVKD. This CDR3 region has 15 residues. CDR3 sequence (DNA): TGTGCCATCAGTGAGTACGAGCGGGGCTACAATGAGCAGTTCTTC. This sequence encodes CAISEYERGYNEQFF.

This clonotype was counted ten times or more. The chain recombines TRBV19 with TRBJ1-2; 8 bases fit TRBD1. Germline values: CDR1 LNHDA, CDR2 SQIVND (reference sequence). Germline trimming cut 6 bases from V and 4 bases from J; bases unmatched to any gene: 7. This CDR3 has 14 amino acids. The CDR3 sequence is CASSPSTGAYGYTF. In nucleotides, the CDR3 is TGTGCCAGTAGCCCTTCGACAGGGGCCTATGGCTACACCTTC.

This clonotype was counted at least ten times. The V and J genes are TRBV15 and TRBJ1-6; D is undetermined. This CDR3 has 15 residues. Germline V lookup: CDR1 LNHNV, CDR2 YYDKDF (reference sequence). Between the trimmed V and J ends, which lost 0 bases and 2 bases, there was a span of 5 bases. The CDR3 nucleotides read TGTGCCACCAGCAGAGATGGAACCTATAATTCACCCCTCCACTTT. It translates to CATSRDGTYNSPLHF.

This clonotype was seen ten or more times. The CDR3 spells CASSPQGTANYGYTF. CDR3 DNA sequence: TGTGCCAGCAGCCCGCAAGGGACCGCTAACTATGGCTACACCTTC. J is TRBJ1-2 and V is TRBV7-2; D is perhaps TRBD1 (5 bases). This CDR3 has 15 amino acids. The V gene's germline CDR1 is SGHTA and CDR2 FQGNSA. The ends were cut back, 5 bases at V and 0 bases at J, with 13 bases in the middle.

This clonotype was recorded many times. The chain couples TRBV29-1 to TRBJ2-6; tentatively, D is TRBD1 or TRBD2 (5 bases each). This CDR3 comprises 12 residues. CDR1 and CDR2 from the germline V gene are SQVTM and ANQGSEA. With 7 bases removed from V and 4 bases from J, the gap between germline ends came to 8 bases. CDR3 nucleotides: TGCAGCGCAGGGAGCGGGGCCAACGTCCTGACTTTC. The encoded protein is CSAGSGANVLTF.

About this clonotype itself: One junction end does not reproduce the germline sequence, and a read error may be involved. This chain uses TRBV20-1 with TRBJ1-2; 7 nucleotides agree with TRBD1. Looked up from germline, CDR1 is DFQATT and CDR2 is SNEGSKA (reference sequence). The CDR3 is made up of 14 amino acids. CDR3 loop: CSARERTGGYDYTF. The CDR3, as DNA: TGCAGTGCTAGAGAGAGGACAGGAGGCTATGACTACACCTTC.

In the case of this clonotype: This could be a read error, since a much larger clone is one nucleotide away. This chain uses TRBV20-1 with TRBJ1-5; D is unclear. Germline loops: CDR1 DFQATT, CDR2 SNEGSKA (reference sequence). CDR3 length: 13 residues. DNA of the CDR3: TGCAGCCTTGAGGCGGGTAGCAATCAGCCCCAGCATTTT. This translates into CSLEAGSNQPQHF.

This chain connects TRBV29-1 to TRBJ2-7; TRBD2 agrees at 7 bases. Germline V gene data show CDR1 as SQVTM and CDR2 as ANQGSEA. J was trimmed by 5 bases and V by 6 bases; bases with no gene match: 7. CDR3 length: 12 residues. The CDR3 sequence is CSVGRAGHEQYF. CDR3 nucleotide sequence: TGCAGCGTGGGGAGGGCGGGCCACGAGCAGTACTTC.

The chain combines TRBV7-9 with TRBJ1-4; TRBD1 matches at 7 bases. CDR3 size: 16 residues. J was trimmed by 4 bases and V by 5 bases; bases with no gene match: 10. In germline, CDR1 is SEHNR, CDR2 FQNEAQ (reference sequence). The CDR3 reads CASSILRQGGNEKLFF. The CDR3 DNA is TGTGCCAGCAGCATTCTCCGACAGGGAGGTAATGAAAAACTGTTTTTT.